One sample yielded the 27 T cell receptor beta chains listed below, sequenced in a study of early T cells in non-severe SARS-CoV-2 infection. TCRdb reprocessed the 5' RACE reads via MiXCR and lists one record per CDR3 protein. This sample yields 40,000 or so distinct CDR3 sequences, of which roughly 8% are seen a single time; 12% belongs to the top ten. Source: whole blood, taken at baseline. The receptor set was obtained from an adult who was a healthcare worker with PCR-confirmed SARS-CoV-2 infection or an uninfected control (not recorded which).

This clonotype was recorded at least ten times. This rearrangement joins TRBV3-1 to TRBJ2-3, with D possibly matching TRBD2 (6 bases). CDR3 length equals 16 residues. In germline, CDR1 is LGHDT, CDR2 YNNKEL (reference sequence). Trimming left V 2 bases short and J 2 bases short, with 14 bases between. As DNA, the CDR3 is TGTGCCAGCAGCCAACCTAGAGGAGGGACCACAGATACGCAGTATTTT. It is translated as CASSQPRGGTTDTQYF.

This clonotype has more than one count but fewer than ten. The V gene is TRBV27, the J gene TRBJ1-1; D is undetermined. The length of the CDR3 is 13 residues. The germline V gene encodes CDR1 MNHEY and CDR2 SMNVEV (reference sequence). Trimming removed 7 bases from V and 5 bases from J, with 14 bases in between. The DNA for the CDR3 is TGTGCCAGCACCCGGCGGTGGGGTACTGAAGCTTTCTTT. Translation gives CASTRRWGTEAFF.

The CDR3 sequence: CASSMGQGKPQHF. The CDR3 DNA is TGTGCCAGCAGCATGGGACAGGGCAAGCCCCAGCATTTT. The chain uses TRBV12-3 or TRBV12-4 and TRBJ1-5, with 9 bases aligning to TRBD1. Unmatched junction bases numbered 5, after V lost 6 bases and J lost 8 bases. The CDR3 totals 13 residues.

This clonotype was observed many times. The V call is TRBV6-1, the J call TRBJ1-2; D uncertain. This CDR3 has 15 amino acids. The ends were cut back, 1 base at V and 2 bases at J, with 11 bases in the middle. Germline loops: CDR1 MNHNS, CDR2 SASEGT. The CDR3 region is CASSEDPGPNYGYTF. CDR3 sequence (DNA): TGTGCCAGCAGTGAAGACCCAGGCCCCAACTATGGCTACACCTTC.

Ten or more counts support this clonotype. The rearrangement uses TRBV12-3 or TRBV12-4 and TRBJ2-3; 15 bases match TRBD2. Germline trimming cut 5 bases from V and 2 bases from J; bases unmatched to any gene: 11. CDR3 length: 19 amino acids. DNA of the CDR3: TGTGCCAGCAGTGACCCCGGGACTAGCGGGGGGACGAACACAGATACGCAGTATTTT. Its translation: CASSDPGTSGGTNTDTQYF.

The V call is TRBV5-1, the J call TRBJ2-7; 9 nucleotides align to TRBD1. This CDR3 region has 15 residues. Germline V gene lookup returns CDR1 SGHRS and CDR2 YFSETQ. After removal of 1 base from V and 3 bases from J, the junction contained 5 bases not matched to a gene. The CDR3 sequence is CASSLWGTGSYEQYF. The CDR3 bases are TGCGCCAGCAGCTTGTGGGGGACAGGGAGCTACGAGCAGTACTTC.

This clonotype occurred a few times. The CDR3 loop is CASSLDPGSAETQYF. The CDR3 DNA reads as TGTGCCAGCAGCTTAGACCCAGGGTCAGCGGAGACCCAGTACTTC. V usage is TRBV11-2 and J usage is TRBJ2-5, with a tentative D call TRBD1 (5 bases). V was clipped by 0 bases and J by 5 bases, with 13 bases between them. The CDR3 contains 15 residues. In germline, CDR1 is SGHAT, CDR2 FQNNGV.

This clonotype was seen more than once but under ten times. The chain carries TRBV6-6 and TRBJ2-3, with unresolved D. The germline gives CDR1 MNHNY, CDR2 SVGAGI (reference sequence). V lost 8 bases to trimming and J lost 0 bases, with 12 bases between them. The CDR3 covers 14 residues. The CDR3 loop is CASDSSWSTDTQYF. The DNA for the CDR3 is TGTGCCAGCGATAGCAGCTGGAGCACAGATACGCAGTATTTT.

This clonotype was seen repeatedly, ten times or more. The chain employs TRBV5-1 and TRBJ1-6; the D is unclear. The CDR3 loop spans 16 amino acids. Germline CDR1 SGHRS, CDR2 YFSETQ. V was shortened by 0 bases and J by 0 bases, with 7 bases between the two germline ends. CDR3 sequence: CASSLAPASYNSPLHF. DNA for the CDR3: TGCGCCAGCAGCTTGGCCCCAGCCTCCTATAATTCACCCCTCCACTTT.

The J gene is TRBJ1-1, the V gene TRBV11-2; D gene uncertain. CDR1 is SGHAT and CDR2 is FQNNGV in the germline V gene. The V and J ends lost 1 base and 2 bases respectively, with 14 bases between them. This CDR3 has 16 residues. The CDR3 is CASSLGGTMTNTEAFF. In DNA, the CDR3 is TGTGCCAGCAGCTTAGGAGGTACTATGACAAACACTGAAGCTTTCTTT.

This clonotype was counted only a few times. The V call is TRBV3-1, the J call TRBJ2-1; D is possibly TRBD2 (7 bases). The germline V gene has CDR1 LGHDT and CDR2 YNNKEL (reference sequence). This CDR3 has 15 residues. V gave up 2 bases and J gave up 1 base, with 9 bases separating them. The CDR3, as DNA: TGTGCCAGCAGCCAAAGGGGGGGGTCCTACAATGAGCAGTTCTTC. As protein: CASSQRGGSYNEQFF.

This clonotype has ten or more counts. The gene calls are TRBV6-1 and TRBJ1-2; tentatively, D is TRBD1 (5 bases). CDR3 length: 14 residues. Germline CDR1 is MNHNS and CDR2 is SASEGT. V was pared by 4 bases and J by 4 bases, with 13 bases between. CDR3 DNA: TGTGCCAGCAGTGCTGCCGGGACTAGCTATGGCTACACCTTC. The encoded protein is CASSAAGTSYGYTF.

The chain has TRBV4-3 and TRBJ1-6; 7 bases agree with TRBD1. Losses at the gene ends were 0 bases for V and 7 bases for J; bases not matched to a gene: 3. Looked up from germline, CDR1 is LGHNA and CDR2 is YSLEER. This CDR3 is built from 15 residues. This CDR3 is CASSQDEDRNSPLHF. CDR3 sequence (DNA): TGCGCCAGCAGCCAAGACGAGGACAGGAATTCACCCCTCCACTTT.

This clonotype appeared many times. V and J are TRBV5-6 and TRBJ1-2; D might be TRBD1 (5 bases). The length of the CDR3 is 13 residues. V was trimmed by 0 bases and J by 4 bases, leaving 7 bases between them. Germline CDR1 is SGHDT and CDR2 is YYEEEE. CDR3 nucleotides: TGTGCCAGCAGCTTGGACAGGTCCTATGGCTACACCTTC. Its protein is CASSLDRSYGYTF.

This clonotype showed up many times. The chain links TRBV12-3 or TRBV12-4 to TRBJ2-1; weak D call: TRBD1 (5 bases). The V gene lost 3 bases and the J gene lost 9 bases, with 6 bases spanning the gap. This CDR3 contains 11 residues. As DNA, the CDR3 is TGTGCCAGCAGTTTGGGGCTTGAGCAGTTCTTC. It codes for CASSLGLEQFF.

This clonotype was recorded a few times. The chain joins TRBV6-6 to TRBJ2-3, with TRBD2 matching over 8 bases. Germline V gene data show CDR1 as MNHNY and CDR2 as SVGAGI (reference sequence). V shed 7 bases and J 5 bases; nucleotides not matched to a gene: 8. The CDR3 is 14 residues long. CDR3 DNA sequence: TGTGCCAGCACTTCGGGGGGGGGCAGAGATACGCAGTATTTT. Its translation: CASTSGGGRDTQYF.

This chain uses TRBV11-2 with TRBJ2-7, with TRBD2 identical over 10 bases. CDR1 and CDR2 from the germline V gene are SGHAT and FQNNGV. CDR3 length equals 15 residues. Unmatched junction bases numbered 4, after V lost 3 bases and J lost 2 bases. CDR3 protein: CASSFERGGTYEQYF. For the CDR3, the DNA is TGTGCCAGCAGCTTCGAGCGGGGGGGCACCTACGAGCAGTACTTC.

The chain combines TRBV12-3 or TRBV12-4 with TRBJ1-5, with D uncertain. The CDR3 loop spans 13 amino acids. Trimming stripped 1 base from V and 4 bases from J, with 5 bases between. CDR3 DNA: TGTGCCAGCAGTTTAGGGTTTAATCAGCCCCAGCATTTT. This encodes CASSLGFNQPQHF.

This clonotype was found many times. The chain employs TRBV7-2 and TRBJ2-1, with D uncertain. The length of the CDR3 is 13 residues. Trimming stripped 2 bases from V and 1 base from J, with 3 bases between. CDR1 and CDR2 (germline): SGHTA, FQGNSA. The CDR3 region is CASSLTSYNEQFF. The CDR3 region has the DNA TGTGCCAGCAGCTTAACGTCCTACAATGAGCAGTTCTTC. The full variable domain, in which reference TRBV7-2 and TRBJ2-1 provide the parts outside the CDR3, is GAGVSQSPSNKVTEKGKDVELRCDPISGHTALYWYRQSLGQGLEFLIYFQGNSAPDKSGLPSDRFSAERTGGSVSTLTIQRTQQEDSAVYLCASSLTSYNEQFFGPGTRLTVL.

The rearrangement joins TRBV13 to TRBJ1-4; D uncertain. This CDR3 comprises 14 residues. V dropped 5 bases and J dropped 8 bases, with 15 bases sitting between them. Germline CDR1 and CDR2: PRHDT and FYEKMQ (reference sequence). CDR3 DNA sequence: TGTGCCAGCAGCCTCAGGTCGGACCAGGAAAAACTGTTTTTT. Its translation: CASSLRSDQEKLFF.

This clonotype was observed at least ten times. CDR3 loop: CASSLTIGISYEQYF. The CDR3 DNA is TGTGCCAGCAGCCTCACGATAGGGATTTCCTACGAGCAGTACTTC. The chain joins TRBV27 to TRBJ2-7; D is unclear. Germline CDR1 reads MNHEY; CDR2 reads SMNVEV (reference sequence). The CDR3 is 15 amino acids. V was pared by 6 bases and J by 1 base, with 16 bases between.

In this sample, this clonotype turned up a few times. The rearrangement links TRBV15 to TRBJ2-1; TRBD2 matches 8 bases. This CDR3 is built from 14 residues. Germline V gene lookup returns CDR1 LNHNV and CDR2 YYDKDF (reference sequence). Unmatched junction bases numbered 5, after V lost 2 bases and J lost 8 bases. CDR3 coding DNA: TGTGCCACCAGCAGAACCGGGACTAGGTATGAGCAGTTCTTC. Residues: CATSRTGTRYEQFF.

The chain couples TRBV18 to TRBJ2-2; D is possibly TRBD1 (5 bases). Trimming took 3 bases from V and 1 from J, leaving 12 bases between them. From germline, CDR1 is KGHSH and CDR2 LQKENI. This CDR3 contains 16 residues. DNA for the CDR3: TGTGCCAGCTCACCGCTAGACAGCTGGAACACCGGGGAGCTGTTTTTT. Amino acids: CASSPLDSWNTGELFF.

This clonotype has a handful of counts. V and J are TRBV20-1 and TRBJ2-1; 7 bases line up with TRBD2. J gave up 2 bases and V 1 base, and 2 bases lay outside the gene matches. The germline gives CDR1 DFQATT, CDR2 SNEGSKA (reference sequence). The CDR3 length is 14 residues. This CDR3 reads CSARALAAYNEQFF. The CDR3 DNA reads as TGCAGTGCTAGAGCGCTAGCGGCCTACAATGAGCAGTTCTTC.

This clonotype was observed at least ten times. This sequence joins TRBV2 and TRBJ2-2, with 13 bases identical to TRBD2. CDR3 length: 16 residues. The junction had 3 bases not matched to a gene; V was cut back by 6 bases and J by 2 bases. Germline lookup yields CDR1 SNHLY and CDR2 FYNNEI. CDR3 loop: CASRGLAGQNTGELFF. CDR3 nucleotide sequence: TGTGCCAGCAGGGGACTAGCGGGGCAAAACACCGGGGAGCTGTTTTTT.

The V gene is TRBV29-1, the J gene TRBJ2-1, with D perhaps TRBD1 or TRBD2 (6 bases each). Germline CDR1 is SQVTM and CDR2 is ANQGSEA. Trimming cost V 7 bases and J 6 bases, with 16 bases left between them. The CDR3 covers 13 residues. The CDR3 DNA reads TGCAGCGCCCAGGTGGAGGGGGGCAATGAGCAGTTCTTC. The encoded protein is CSAQVEGGNEQFF.

V gene TRBV10-3 combines with J gene TRBJ2-7; 7 bases line up with TRBD2. V lost 3 bases, J lost 3 bases, and 2 bases stayed unmatched. The length of the CDR3 is 13 residues. CDR1 is ENHRY and CDR2 is SYGVKD in the germline V gene. CDR3 DNA: TGTGCCATCAGTGAAGGGGAGGGCTACGAGCAGTACTTC. The encoded protein is CAISEGEGYEQYF.